Shown below are 6 T cell receptor beta chains from a single sample sequenced in a study of breast tumors, draining lymph nodes, adjacent tissues. The lymph nodes were axillary draining lymph nodes from breast cancer patients. TCRdb reprocessed the multiplex PCR reads with MiXCR, giving one entry per CDR3 protein. Of 200,000 or so distinct CDR3 sequences listed, 31% are singletons. Input material: axillary lymph node tissue. These receptor sequences come from a female donor with breast cancer. Some clones in this sample may be carry-over from other donors' samples.

There are many counts of this clonotype. The chain couples TRBV20-1 to TRBJ2-3; TRBD1 agrees at 9 bases. The trim removed 0 bases at V and 6 bases at J, leaving 7 bases unmatched. The germline CDR1 and CDR2 sequences are DFQATT and SNEGSKA (reference sequence). This CDR3 has 15 amino acids. DNA for the CDR3: TGCAGTGCTAGAGATACCGGGACAGGGTACGATACGCAGTATTTT. This encodes CSARDTGTGYDTQYF.

This clonotype turned up a few times. A much more abundant neighbour one base away suggests this may be a read error. The rearrangement joins TRBV20-1 to TRBJ1-2, with D unresolved. Germline V gene lookup returns CDR1 DFQATT and CDR2 SNEGSKA (reference sequence). The CDR3 totals 12 residues. The CDR3 sequence: CSASPSGYGSTF. As DNA, the CDR3 is TGCAGTGCTTCCCCCTCGGGCTATGGCTCCACCTTC.

The sample holds many counts of this clonotype. The CDR3 DNA is TGTGCCAGCAGCGTAGTGGGGCTCTCTGGAAACACCATATATTTT. The encoded protein is CASSVVGLSGNTIYF. The J gene is TRBJ1-3, the V gene TRBV9; possible D gene TRBD1, 5 bases. The CDR3 spans 15 residues. Per germline, CDR1 SGDLS and CDR2 YYNGEE. Trimming shortened V by 0 bases and J by 0 bases, and 7 bases separated the two germline ends.

At least ten counts were recorded for this clonotype. The V call is TRBV18, the J call TRBJ1-6; 8 bases line up with TRBD1. CDR1 KGHSH and CDR2 LQKENI come from the germline V gene. With 2 bases clipped from V and 8 bases from J, the junction kept 5 bases outside the gene matches. The CDR3 is 15 amino acids. The CDR3 nucleotides are TGTGCCAGCTCACCAATCAGGGGGCGCGATTCACCCCTCCACTTT. Translated, it gives CASSPIRGRDSPLHF.

Ten or more counts support this clonotype. The V call is TRBV6-5, the J call TRBJ2-3; TRBD1 is a possible D gene (5 bases). Deletions cut 7 bases from V and 4 bases from J, with 18 bases between. The CDR3 totals 15 residues. The germline V gene has CDR1 MNHEY and CDR2 SVGAGI. CDR3 bases: TGTGCCAGCACCTACATTGGGGCTCGTGCAGATACGCAGTATTTT. Translation: CASTYIGARADTQYF.

At least ten counts were recorded for this clonotype. The chain is built from TRBV4-3 and TRBJ1-6, with TRBD1 as a possible D gene (6 bases). V was trimmed by 0 bases and J by 12 bases, leaving 24 bases between them. The CDR3 extends over 18 amino acids. Germline-derived CDR1 and CDR2 are LGHNA and YSLEER. This CDR3 reads CASSQDPERGAGVLPLHF. The CDR3 DNA sequence: TGCGCCAGCAGCCAAGACCCAGAGAGGGGGGCTGGGGTATTACCCCTCCACTTT.